A single sample gave rise to the 14 T cell receptor beta chains below, sequenced in a study of control samples from healthy donors and cancer patients. The method was immunoSEQ multiplex PCR; TCRdb's version includes in-frame clones alone and lacks a portion of them. The profile shows 110,000 to 150,000 clones, over 90% of them singletons. Sequencing input: PBMCs. All receptors derive from a man in his sixties with colorectal cancer.

The chain has TRBV5-6 and TRBJ1-4; possible D gene TRBD1, 5 bases. The CDR3 contains 15 residues. The ends were cut back, 2 bases at V and 0 bases at J, with 8 bases in the middle. Germline V gives CDR1 SGHDT, CDR2 YYEEEE. CDR3: CASSFRQTTNEKLFF. DNA of the CDR3: TGTGCCAGCAGCTTCCGACAGACAACTAATGAAAAACTGTTTTTT.

The CDR3 nucleotides are TGCAGCGCCCTTGACAGGGCGAACACCGGGGAGCTGTTTTTT. It yields the protein CSALDRANTGELFF. The V call is TRBV29-1, the J call TRBJ2-2; TRBD1 agrees at 7 bases. V shed 7 bases and J 0 bases; nucleotides not matched to a gene: 5. Per the germline V gene, CDR1 is SQVTM and CDR2 is ANQGSEA. The CDR3 covers 14 residues.

The genes are TRBV7-2 and TRBJ1-5; D not certain. The CDR3 is made up of 13 amino acids. Germline V gene data show CDR1 as SGHTA and CDR2 as FQGNSA. Trimming left V 5 bases short and J 3 bases short, with 8 bases between. The CDR3 DNA is TGTGCCAGCAGCGGACGGTTCAATCAGCCCCAGCATTTT. Its translation is CASSGRFNQPQHF.

The chain has TRBV27 and TRBJ2-7; D gene unclear. Trimming pared 5 bases from V and 3 bases from J, leaving 11 bases between. The germline V gene has CDR1 MNHEY and CDR2 SMNVEV (reference sequence). The CDR3 runs to 13 residues. The CDR3 reads CASSPLGNYEQYF. The CDR3 DNA reads TGTGCCAGCAGTCCCCTGGGAAACTACGAGCAGTACTTC.

J is TRBJ1-3 and V is TRBV9, with 11 bases identical to TRBD1. After removal of 4 bases from V and 4 bases from J, the junction contained 7 bases not matched to a gene. This CDR3 is built from 16 residues. From germline, CDR1 is SGDLS and CDR2 YYNGEE. The CDR3 DNA follows: TGTGCCAGCAGCTCCTTGGACAGGGGGCGAGGAAACACCATATATTTT. This sequence encodes CASSSLDRGRGNTIYF. Full variable domain (missing parts from reference TRBV9 and TRBJ1-3): DSGVTQTPKHLITATGQRVTLRCSPRSGDLSVYWYQQSLDQGLQFLIQYYNGEERAKGNILERFSAQQFPDLHSELNLSSLELGDSALYFCASSSLDRGRGNTIYFGEGSWLTVV.

This clone was counted a single time. This rearrangement joins TRBV2 to TRBJ1-6, with D unresolved. CDR3 length equals 15 residues. V was trimmed by 5 bases and J by 7 bases, leaving 15 bases between them. From germline, CDR1 is SNHLY and CDR2 FYNNEI. The CDR3: CASSTIGGGNSPLHF. CDR3 DNA: TGTGCCAGCAGTACCATAGGAGGCGGGAATTCACCCCTCCACTTT.

The rearrangement uses TRBV4-3 and TRBJ1-1, with a tentative D call TRBD1 (5 bases). With 3 bases removed from V and 5 bases from J, the gap between germline ends came to 10 bases. Germline-derived CDR1 and CDR2 are LGHNA and YSLEER. The CDR3 extends over 13 amino acids. The CDR3 sequence: CASSHRGITEAFF. CDR3 nucleotides: TGCGCCAGCAGCCACCGGGGGATAACTGAAGCTTTCTTT.

The sample holds one count of this clone. V and J are TRBV3-1 (or the pseudogene TRBV3-2) and TRBJ1-3; D unresolved. Germline V CDR1 and CDR2: LGHDT, YNNKEL (reference sequence). Trimming pared 0 bases from V and 0 bases from J, leaving 12 bases between. This CDR3 comprises 17 residues. CDR3 residues: CASSQDVSPASGNTIYF. DNA for the CDR3: TGTGCCAGCAGCCAAGATGTTAGCCCGGCCTCTGGAAACACCATATATTTT.

The chain couples TRBV12-3 or TRBV12-4 to TRBJ2-2; D might be TRBD1 (5 bases). V was trimmed by 4 bases and J by 6 bases, leaving 9 bases between them. This CDR3 has 13 amino acids. The chain's CDR3 is CASSSGWAGELFF. The DNA for the CDR3 is TGTGCCAGCAGTTCAGGGTGGGCCGGGGAGCTGTTTTTT.

The rearrangement links TRBV25-1 to TRBJ2-5; weak D call: TRBD2 (6 bases). V gave up 2 bases and J gave up 5 bases, with 12 bases separating them. The V gene's germline CDR1 is MGHDK and CDR2 SYGVNS. This CDR3 has 14 amino acids. CDR3 sequence: CASSEGGFDETQYF. CDR3 in DNA: TGTGCCAGCAGTGAAGGAGGGTTTGACGAGACCCAGTACTTC.

CDR3 bases: TGTGCCACCGGGACAGTTGCAACTAATGAAAAACTGTTTTTT. Residues: CATGTVATNEKLFF. V and J are TRBV10-3 and TRBJ1-4, with 7 bases identical to TRBD1. With 10 bases clipped from V and 0 bases from J, the junction kept 5 bases outside the gene matches. CDR3 length equals 14 residues. Per the germline V gene, CDR1 is ENHRY and CDR2 is SYGVKD.

V and J are TRBV7-9 and TRBJ2-7; D may be TRBD1 (5 bases). Trimming left V 2 bases short and J 0 bases short, with 11 bases between. Germline assignment: CDR1 SEHNR and CDR2 FQNEAQ (reference sequence). The CDR3 is 15 amino acids. The CDR3 nucleotides are TGTGCCAGCAGCTTATTGGACACGAGCTCCTACGAGCAGTACTTC. This codes for CASSLLDTSSYEQYF.

The chain links TRBV5-1 to TRBJ2-1; weak D call: TRBD2 (7 bases). CDR1 is SGHRS, CDR2 YFSETQ, per germline. Trimming stripped 4 bases from V and 8 bases from J, with 16 bases between. This CDR3 is built from 14 residues. The CDR3 DNA reads TGCGCCAGCAGCCCCAACGCGGGGGCGCATGAGCAGTTCTTC. The encoded protein is CASSPNAGAHEQFF.

This clone occurred once. This chain uses TRBV25-1 with TRBJ1-5; 8 bases map to TRBD1. Germline loops: CDR1 MGHDK, CDR2 SYGVNS. The CDR3 is made up of 16 amino acids. V dropped 2 bases and J dropped 2; count of bases not matched to a gene: 5. This chain's CDR3 is CASSEGQGGGNQPQHF. CDR3 nucleotides: TGTGCCAGCAGTGAAGGACAGGGTGGCGGCAATCAGCCCCAGCATTTT.